This T cell receptor (beta chain) came from a study of blood T cell repertoires in COVID-19. Study-wide background: COVID-19 samples from acute and convalescent phases originated in the United States, Italy and Spain. Sources were T cells, B-cell-depleted T cells, or PBMCs; the material itself was cDNA or gDNA.

The CDR3 extends over 14 amino acids. Germline assignment: CDR1 MRHNA and CDR2 SNTAGT. Between the trimmed V and J ends, which lost 6 bases and 1 base, there was a span of 13 bases. TCRdb's table, derived via immunoSEQ multiplex PCR, lists solely in-frame clones and lacks some. The sample has around 330,000 clones, about 88% seen once; the top ten hold about 9.5%. Those enrolled, adults aged roughly 18 to 95 years, came from about two dozen US areas. Grouping used clinical history reported by participants in a survey and questionnaire. The sequenced sample was PBMCs or T cells enriched from blood (not recorded which). The chain combines TRBV6-4 with TRBJ2-7; no clear D. The sequence was obtained from a woman in her 40s who had recovered from COVID-19. The CDR3 region has the DNA TGTGCCAGCAGCCCCACGGAGTGGTCCTACGAGCAGTACTTC. Amino acid sequence: CASSPTEWSYEQYF.